One TCR beta chain is described in this entry. Its matching antigen is unknown. Libraries were prepared by immunoSEQ multiplex PCR; TCRdb keeps only in-frame clonotypes and omits some of them. The table lists 60,000 or so clones, around 80% of them singletons. This specimen belongs to a study of T cells in tumors after PD-1 blockade. Study as a whole: Patients received pembrolizumab 200 mg every 3 weeks or cemiplimab 350 mg every 2 weeks. General observations from the study: Some novel exhausted tumor clones appeared in pre-treatment blood, suggesting peripheral recruitment.

J gave up 6 bases and V 7 bases, and 6 bases lay outside the gene matches. This CDR3 contains 13 residues. The germline CDR1 and CDR2 sequences are SGHRS and YFSETQ. Specimen: PBMCs, collected before anti-PD-1 treatment. The receptor was derived from a human donor with basal cell carcinoma. The chain combines TRBV5-1 with TRBJ2-7; 11 bases are a match to TRBD1. The CDR3 DNA reads TGCGCCAGCGGACGGACAGGGGGCGTCGAGCAGTACTTC. It is translated as CASGRTGGVEQYF.